The 14 T cell receptor delta chains below were found in one sample sequenced in a study of gamma-delta T cells after stem cell transplantation. TCRdb applied CATT to the RT-PCR reads for clone calling. This table holds 15,000 to 17,000 delta-chain clones, 9.4% found once. Sequencing used gamma-delta T cells. The receptors were sampled from a human donor. It is not recorded whose cells these are; they may come from a transplant donor.

The sample holds a few counts of this clone. The protein recorded in TCRdb matches a much larger clone and deviates from this DNA's translation at residue 13, suggesting a read error; the protein here is obtained by translating the DNA. J is TRDJ1 and V is TRDV2; 10 nucleotides align to TRDD3. This CDR3 is built from 18 residues. J lost 4 bases, V lost 0 bases, and 13 bases had no gene match. Germline V gene data show CDR1 as GEAIGNYY and CDR2 as EKD. As DNA, the CDR3 is TGTGCCTGTGACACCAGAAAATTACGGGGGGATACGATCGATAAACTCATCTTT. Translating gives CACDTRKLRGDTIDKLIF.

A remark on this clone: The sample has other DNA sequences that encode this CDR3 too. This chain joins TRDV2 and TRDJ1; 10 bases fit TRDD3. The CDR3 totals 15 residues. V shed 4 bases and J 3 bases; nucleotides not matched to a gene: 7. The germline V gene encodes CDR1 GEAIGNYY and CDR2 EKD. CDR3 DNA sequence: TGTGCCTGTGATCAAAGGGGGGATACGGCCGATAAACTCATCTTT. Residues: CACDQRGDTADKLIF.

This clone has a handful of counts. In the same sample, other DNA sequences code for this CDR3. The rearrangement uses TRDV2 and TRDJ1, with D unclear. The CDR3 length is 21 residues. Germline loops: CDR1 GEAIGNYY, CDR2 EKD. Trimming pared 0 bases from V and 1 base from J, leaving 29 bases between. The CDR3 DNA sequence: TGTGCCTGTGACACCGTTGAGTTCCACCTGCCACCTGGTGTACTCACCGATAAACTCATCTTT. It translates to CACDTVEFHLPPGVLTDKLIF.

Note on this clone: The protein TCRdb gives is from a much larger clone and does not agree with this DNA's translation at residue 4, likely a read error; the protein shown here comes from the DNA. The CDR3 is CACNGLLGDNEVGTDKLIF. The DNA for the CDR3 is TGTGCCTGTAACGGCTTACTGGGGGATAATGAGGTGGGCACCGATAAACTCATCTTT. The chain is built from TRDV2 and TRDJ1; TRDD3 matches at 11 bases. Trimming took 6 bases from V and 1 from J; bases not matched to a gene: 18. The CDR3 contains 19 residues. CDR1 and CDR2 (germline): GEAIGNYY, EKD.

The sample holds many counts of this clone. A far larger clone is only one base removed, so a read error is likely. The same CDR3 is also encoded by other DNA sequences in this sample. The rearrangement uses TRDV1 and TRDJ1; D remains unclear. Trimming removed 5 bases at V and 3 bases at J, with 22 bases between. The CDR3 is 17 amino acids. Germline CDR1 and CDR2: TSWWSYY and QGS. The DNA of the CDR3 is TGTGCTCTTGGGAAACGAATCACATTTCGGGCCTCCGATAAACTCATCTTT. It specifies CALGKRITFRASDKLIF.

This clone appeared a few times. It differs at one base from a far larger clone, so likely a read error. Other DNA sequences in this specimen translate into the identical CDR3. The V and J genes are TRDV2 and TRDJ2, with 8 bases aligning to TRDD3. The CDR3 is 16 residues long. Looked up from germline, CDR1 is GEAIGNYY and CDR2 is EKD. This CDR3 is CACDTAELGATAQLFF. CDR3 coding DNA: TGTGCCTGCGACACGGCTGAACTGGGGGCCACAGCACAACTCTTCTTT.

The chain combines TRDV2 with TRDJ1, with 8 bases matching TRDD3. The CDR3 totals 18 residues. Trimming took 1 base from V and 0 from J; bases not matched to a gene: 12. CDR1 is GEAIGNYY and CDR2 is EKD in the germline V gene. The CDR3 bases are TGTGCCTGTGACACTATGAGTAATGGGGGATCGTACACCGATAAACTCATCTTT. This gives the protein CACDTMSNGGSYTDKLIF.

As regards this clone: A far larger clone is one nucleotide away, so this likely arose from a read error. In the same sample, other DNA sequences code for this CDR3. The chain carries TRDV2 and TRDJ2; either TRDD2 or TRDD3 may fit D (7 bases each). In germline, CDR1 is GEAIGNYY, CDR2 EKD. V shed 7 bases and J shed 1 base, with 27 bases lying between them. The CDR3 contains 19 residues. CDR3 sequence (DNA): TGTGCCTGCGACCGCATTCCTACCCGGGGGATGGATTTGACAGCACAACTCTTCTTT. It codes for CACDRIPTRGMDLTAQLFF.

Details on this clone: TCRdb shows a much larger clone's protein in place of this DNA's translation, and the two differ at residue 6, likely through a read error; the protein shown is translated from the DNA. This chain uses TRDV2 with TRDJ3, with a weak D call TRDD3 (6 bases). The length of the CDR3 is 19 residues. Trimming pared 3 bases from V and 0 bases from J, leaving 17 bases between. Germline CDR1 reads GEAIGNYY; CDR2 reads EKD. CDR3 protein: CACDPPGIGSSWDTRQMFF. The CDR3, as DNA: TGTGCCTGTGACCCCCCGGGGATTGGGAGCTCCTGGGACACCCGACAGATGTTTTTC.

Worth noting for this clone: Given a far larger clone just one base away, this is likely a sequencing read error. Other DNA sequences in this sample translate to the same CDR3. This chain links TRDV2 with TRDJ1; TRDD3 matches 11 bases. This CDR3 has 21 residues. The V gene end was trimmed by 0 bases and the J gene end by 1 base; junction bases not matched to a gene: 18. Germline assignment: CDR1 GEAIGNYY and CDR2 EKD. The CDR3 nucleotides are TGTGCCTGTGACACCGTGTCGCTGGGGGATACATCTACTCAATCCACCGATAAACTCATCTTT. Protein product: CACDTVSLGDTSTQSTDKLIF.

This clone was seen ten or more times. The chain employs TRDV2 and TRDJ2, with TRDD3 matching 7 bases. CDR3 length: 19 residues. Germline lookup yields CDR1 GEAIGNYY and CDR2 EKD. J was trimmed by 1 base and V by 3 bases; bases with no gene match: 16. The CDR3, as DNA: TGTGCCTGTGACCGCAGTACTACCCGGGGGATGGATTTGACAGCACAACTCTTCTTT. As protein: CACDRSTTRGMDLTAQLFF.

This clone was seen more than once but under ten times. A read error likely explains why the TCRdb protein, taken from a much larger clone, differs from this DNA's translation at residue 5; the protein shown is translated from the DNA. The V and J genes are TRDV2 and TRDJ1; D uncertain. The germline gives CDR1 GEAIGNYY, CDR2 EKD. Trimming removed 3 bases at V and 0 bases at J, with 19 bases between. The CDR3 totals 17 residues. The CDR3 sequence is CACDPLGSALDTDKLIF. Here the CDR3 DNA reads TGTGCCTGTGACCCCCTCGGGTCCGCCCTTGACACCGATAAACTCATCTTT.

Comments on this clone: TCRdb's protein for this DNA is that of a much larger clone and differs from the translation at residue 4, likely a read error; the protein shown is the DNA translation. The chain combines TRDV2 with TRDJ1; 12 positions match TRDD3. CDR1 is GEAIGNYY and CDR2 is EKD in the germline V gene. With V trimmed by 4 bases and J by 2 bases, 16 bases remained unmatched. The CDR3 runs to 19 residues. The CDR3 spells CACEPLPGGYARQTDKLIF. The CDR3 DNA reads TGTGCCTGTGAGCCTCTGCCTGGGGGATACGCCCGGCAGACCGATAAACTCATCTTT.

This rearrangement joins TRDV2 to TRDJ1; tentative D call: TRDD1 (6 bases). The CDR3 sequence is 18 residues long. V shed 0 bases and J shed 10 bases, with 29 bases lying between them. Germline V gene lookup returns CDR1 GEAIGNYY and CDR2 EKD. CDR3 nucleotide sequence: TGTGCCTGTGACACCGCCGACGGTCTACTGGTGTATAAAAATAGACTCATCTTT. Its translation: CACDTADGLLVYKNRLIF.